This paragraph reports one TCR beta chain. Which antigen it targets is not known. The record has no base qualities; no much larger clone is one base away. Interpreted using the paper, the time point label stands for: baseline before first vaccination. Vaccinee samples were obtained from the UK trials COV001 and COV002, which included a single-blind randomized controlled phase 2/3 trial of AZD1222 (ChAdOx1 nCoV-19) in healthy adults. Trial participant PBMC samples were collected at day 0 and day 28 after the second dose for TCRbeta chain sequencing. The sample originates from a study of T cell responses to AZD1222 COVID-19 vaccine (dated by TCRdb to about 2021). For context, the study as a whole: Because spike-specific TCR depth and breadth did not differ between the two schedules, AZD1222 recipients who got a second dose at roughly 4 weeks were pooled with those who got a second dose at roughly 12 weeks. TCR sequencing covered some 250 trial participants: 200 to 220 given two doses of AZD1222 and about 26 given two doses of MenACWY control vaccine. Enrollment into the trials was organized by age into subgroups of 18-55, 56-69 and 70-plus years, and those subgroups contained roughly 150, 30 and 60 TCR-sequenced participants, respectively. Here is what the overall study found, with its caveats: Conclusions about previously exposed vaccinees are limited because only five to seven AZD1222 recipients were SARS-CoV-2 seropositive at baseline. Epitopes outside the regions mutated in the B.1.351 and B.1.1.7 variants were reportedly recognized by nearly half of the unique spike-specific TCRs. Because no day 14 peak-response samples were available, the repertoires could be characterized only after the peak T cell response. Participants were mostly white British, with more females than males. The authors suggested clonal diversity may have been underestimated. In the small 56-69-year group, the increase in depth fell short of significance, most likely because of low power. Spike-specific TCR breadth and depth rose significantly after two AZD1222 doses compared with day 0 and with MenACWY recipients. The vaccine-associated CD4 TCRs covered the entire spike protein, and the dominant responses fell in regions 160-218 and 743-854.

According to the germline V gene (reference sequence), CDR1 reads SEHNR and CDR2 reads FQNEAQ. V is reduced by 6 bases and J by 2 bases, leaving a spacing of 4 bases between them. CDR3 length: 11 amino acids, cysteine to phenylalanine. The DNA shown is the 33-base CDR3, in frame from base 1. The CDR3 regions of human TCRbeta chains were analyzed by immunosequencing. The published analysis was carried out like this. TCRs in the repertoires were matched against a reference library of SARS-CoV-2-specific TCRs that had been generated with the MIRA antigen-specificity platform. Breadth was defined as the fraction of unique TCRs that were SARS-CoV-2-associated, and depth was defined as the fraction of total T cells that were SARS-CoV-2-associated. Using the MIRA data, each spike-specific TCR was mapped to the spike region that the TCR reacts to and placed in a CD4 or CD8 class. Log10-transformed breadth and depth values were compared by one-way ANOVA with Sidak's multiple comparisons tests. The clones in this table, taken by TCRdb from immuneACCESS, are in-frame only. Not every clone is retained; where verified, under half of the shortfall comes from an unresolved V gene, and the cause of the rest is unknown. V and J calls and clone size come straight from that table; D and trimming were deduced from the DNA. The sample includes roughly 260,000 clones, with approximately 95% observed a single time. Of the sample, about 0.5% falls within the top ten clones.

The receptor's source is an adult in good health. The sequencing used peripheral blood, collected on day 0 of AZD1222 vaccination. This chain joins TRBV7-9 to TRBJ1-2; no D gene call is confident. CDR3 loop: CASSSNYGYTF. In nucleotide form, the sequence is TGTGCCAGCAGTTCGAACTATGGCTACACCTTC. With the rest looked up from the reference TRBV7-9 and TRBJ1-2 genes rather than sequenced, the full variable domain is DTGVSQNPRHKITKRGQNVTFRCDPISEHNRLYWYRQTLGQGPEFLTYFQNEAQLEKSRLLSDRFSAERPKGSFSTLEIQRTEQGDSAMYLCASSSNYGYTFGSGTRLTVV.